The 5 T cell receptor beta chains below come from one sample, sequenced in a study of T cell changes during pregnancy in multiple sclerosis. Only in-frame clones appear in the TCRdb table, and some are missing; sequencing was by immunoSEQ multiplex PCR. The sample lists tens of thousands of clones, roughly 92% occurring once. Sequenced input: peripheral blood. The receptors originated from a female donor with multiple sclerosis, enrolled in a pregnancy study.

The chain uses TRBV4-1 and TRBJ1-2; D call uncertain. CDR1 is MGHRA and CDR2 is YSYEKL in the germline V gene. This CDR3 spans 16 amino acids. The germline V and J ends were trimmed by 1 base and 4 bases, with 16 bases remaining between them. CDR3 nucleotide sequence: TGCGCCAGCAGCCAAGCGGCCGGTCAAAACCTCTATGGCTACACCTTC. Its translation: CASSQAAGQNLYGYTF.

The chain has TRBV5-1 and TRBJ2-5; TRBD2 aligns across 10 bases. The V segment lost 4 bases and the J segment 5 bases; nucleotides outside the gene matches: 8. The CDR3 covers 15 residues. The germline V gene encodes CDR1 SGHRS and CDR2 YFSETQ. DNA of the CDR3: TGCGCCAGCAGCCTTCTAGCGGGAGTGGGGGAGACCCAGTACTTC. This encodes CASSLLAGVGETQYF. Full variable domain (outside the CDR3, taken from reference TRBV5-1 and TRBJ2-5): KAGVTQTPRYLIKTRGQQVTLSCSPISGHRSVSWYQQTPGQGLQFLFEYFSETQRNKGNFPGRFSGRQFSNSRSEMNVSTLELGDSALYLCASSLLAGVGETQYFGPGTRLLVL.

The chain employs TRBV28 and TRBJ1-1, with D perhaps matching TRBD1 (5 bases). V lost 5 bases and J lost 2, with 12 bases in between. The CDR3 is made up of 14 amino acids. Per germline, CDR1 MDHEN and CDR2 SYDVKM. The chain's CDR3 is CASSLLDSNTEAFF. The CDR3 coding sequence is TGTGCCAGCAGTCTTCTAGACAGCAACACTGAAGCTTTCTTT.

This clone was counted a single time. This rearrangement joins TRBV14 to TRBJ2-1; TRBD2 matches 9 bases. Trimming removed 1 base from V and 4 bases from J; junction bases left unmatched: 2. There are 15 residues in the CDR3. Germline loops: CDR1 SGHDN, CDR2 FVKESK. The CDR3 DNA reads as TGTGCCAGCAGCCAAGTAGCGGGAGTTTACAATGAGCAGTTCTTC. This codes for CASSQVAGVYNEQFF.

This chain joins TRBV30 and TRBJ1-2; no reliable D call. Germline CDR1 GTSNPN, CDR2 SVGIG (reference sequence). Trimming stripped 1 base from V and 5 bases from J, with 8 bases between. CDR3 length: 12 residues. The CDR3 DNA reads TGTGCCTGGAGTGGCGGGTATTATGGCTACACCTTC. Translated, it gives CAWSGGYYGYTF.